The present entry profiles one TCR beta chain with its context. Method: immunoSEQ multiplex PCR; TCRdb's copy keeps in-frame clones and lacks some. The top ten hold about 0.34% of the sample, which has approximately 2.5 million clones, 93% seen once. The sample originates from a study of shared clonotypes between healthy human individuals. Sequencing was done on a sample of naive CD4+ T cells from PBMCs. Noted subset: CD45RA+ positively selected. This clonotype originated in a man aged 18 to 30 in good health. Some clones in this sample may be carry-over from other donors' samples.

CDR3 coding DNA: TGTGCCAGCAGTTACTCGGCAGGGTTTGAGGATGAGCAGTTCTTC. This sequence encodes CASSYSAGFEDEQFF. The chain couples TRBV6-6 to TRBJ2-1; possible D gene TRBD1, 5 bases. The V gene lost 0 bases and the J gene lost 8 bases, with 14 bases spanning the gap. Germline assignment: CDR1 MNHNY and CDR2 SVGAGI (reference sequence). This CDR3 spans 15 amino acids.